This TCR beta chain came from a study of shared clonotypes between healthy human individuals. Germline CDR1 LGHNA, CDR2 YNFKEQ. The CDR3 spans 16 residues. The assay was immunoSEQ multiplex PCR, and TCRdb's table has in-frame clones only and misses some. Found here are 2.3 million or so clones, approximately 95% of them singletons; the top ten hold about 0.39%. Points from the study as a whole: It was the few donors that limited the genetic and exposure-history diversity represented.

In its sample, this clone was seen once. Its antigen is still unknown. The sequenced sample was naive CD4+ T cells from PBMCs. Subset denoted: CD45RA+ positively selected. This clonotype was obtained from a young man in good health. Some clones in this sample may be carry-over from other donors' samples. The chain recombines TRBV4-2 with TRBJ2-5; 13 bases fit TRBD2. With the DNA end fitting TRBJ2-7 better, the J assignment may be wrong. The CDR3 protein is CASSQVTSGRAYEQYF. CDR3 in DNA: TGTGCCAGCAGCCAAGTTACTAGCGGGAGGGCCTACGAGCAGTACTTC.